This T cell receptor beta chain appears in the sequencing data of a study of shared clonotypes between healthy human individuals. Study-level results: Blood was the sole source, and tissue repertoires probably differ.

The repertoire was sequenced with immunoSEQ multiplex PCR; TCRdb's copy has only in-frame clones and lacks some. The sample holds over 2 million clones; 95% are singletons and the top ten take 0.13%. The CDR3 totals 18 residues. V lost 1 base to trimming and J lost 3 bases, with 22 bases between them. Germline CDR1 and CDR2: MGHRA and YSYEKL. Comments on this clone: Its antigen is unidentified.

The receptor was derived from a man younger than 30 in good health. The rearrangement links TRBV4-1 to TRBJ2-7, with D possibly matching TRBD2 (6 bases). Sequencing input: naive CD4+ T cells sorted from blood. Subset here: CD45RA+ positively selected. CDR3 nucleotides: TGCGCCAGCAGCCAAGTTTCCGGGACTCGGAAGAACAACTACGAGCAGTACTTC. Translation gives CASSQVSGTRKNNYEQYF.